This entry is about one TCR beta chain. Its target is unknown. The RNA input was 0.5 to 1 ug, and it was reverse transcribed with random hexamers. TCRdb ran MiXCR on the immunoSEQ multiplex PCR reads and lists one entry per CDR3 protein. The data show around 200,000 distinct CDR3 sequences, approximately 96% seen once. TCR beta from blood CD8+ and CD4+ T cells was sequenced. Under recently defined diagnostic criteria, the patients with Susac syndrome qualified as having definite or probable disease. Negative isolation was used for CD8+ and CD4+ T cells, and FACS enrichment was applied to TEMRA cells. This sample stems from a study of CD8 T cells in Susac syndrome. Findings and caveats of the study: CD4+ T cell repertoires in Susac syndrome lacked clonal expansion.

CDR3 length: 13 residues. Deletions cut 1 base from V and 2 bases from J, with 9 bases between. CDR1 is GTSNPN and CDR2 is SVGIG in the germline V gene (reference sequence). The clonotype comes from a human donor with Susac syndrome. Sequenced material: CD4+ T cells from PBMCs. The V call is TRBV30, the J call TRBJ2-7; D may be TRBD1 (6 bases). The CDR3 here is CAWSGDTAYEQYF. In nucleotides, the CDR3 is TGTGCCTGGAGTGGGGACACTGCCTACGAGCAGTACTTC.